Listed here are 31 T cell receptor beta chains from one sample, sequenced in a study of blood T cell repertoires in COVID-19. Clones were read by immunoSEQ multiplex PCR, and TCRdb kept only the in-frame ones, dropping some. The sample includes 210,000 or so clones, about 80% of them seen just once. Sequencing was done on a sample of PBMCs or T cells enriched from blood (not recorded which). The source is a man aged 55 to 70 who had recovered from COVID-19.

The chain joins TRBV5-5 to TRBJ1-5; D gene uncertain. This CDR3 region has 14 residues. Trimming stripped 0 bases from V and 1 base from J, with 5 bases between. The germline gives CDR1 SGHKS, CDR2 YYEKEE (reference sequence). The CDR3: CASSLGASNQPQHF. DNA for the CDR3: TGTGCCAGCAGCTTGGGGGCCAGCAATCAGCCCCAGCATTTT.

The chain has TRBV5-4 and TRBJ1-4; possibly TRBD1 for D (6 bases). CDR1 is SGHNT and CDR2 is YYREEE in the germline V gene (reference sequence). Between the trimmed V and J ends, which lost 3 bases and 8 bases, there was a span of 17 bases. The CDR3 contains 15 residues. CDR3 in amino acids: CASSSNTGLAEKLFF. For the CDR3, the DNA is TGTGCCAGCAGCTCTAATACAGGGTTGGCGGAAAAACTGTTTTTT.

A remark on this clone: This same CDR3 is encoded by further DNA sequences in the sample. This chain connects TRBV4-3 to TRBJ1-4, with TRBD1 matching over 7 bases. This CDR3 spans 16 amino acids. Germline values: CDR1 LGHNA, CDR2 YSLEER. With V trimmed by 0 bases and J by 8 bases, 9 bases remained unmatched. The CDR3 region has the DNA TGCGCCAGCAGCCAAGATTCGACAGGGAGGAACGAAAAACTGTTTTTT. This gives the protein CASSQDSTGRNEKLFF.

CDR3 sequence: CATSRDLLEQFF. Written as DNA, the CDR3 is TGTGCCACCAGCAGAGATCTTTTGGAGCAGTTCTTC. This chain joins TRBV15 and TRBJ2-1; no firm D call. Germline V CDR1 and CDR2: LNHNV, YYDKDF (reference sequence). The CDR3 runs 12 residues. Trimming removed 0 bases at V and 10 bases at J, with 7 bases between.

This chain uses TRBV6-6 with TRBJ1-4; unclear D gene. Germline loops: CDR1 MNHNY, CDR2 SVGAGI (reference sequence). V was shortened by 2 bases and J by 11 bases, with 12 bases between the two germline ends. This CDR3 has 13 amino acids. This chain's CDR3 is CASSYPGRNKLFF. CDR3 nucleotides: TGTGCCAGCAGTTACCCCGGGAGGAATAAACTGTTTTTT.

The gene calls are TRBV7-3 and TRBJ1-5; 7 bases are shared with TRBD1. V trimming: 0 bases; J trimming: 3 bases; junction bases outside the gene matches: 2. Germline loops: CDR1 SGHTA, CDR2 FQGTGA. This CDR3 has 15 amino acids. For the CDR3, the DNA is TGTGCCAGCAGCTTAACCGGACAGGCCAATCAGCCCCAGCATTTT. It encodes CASSLTGQANQPQHF.

This clone appeared once. V is TRBV6-5 and J is TRBJ1-4; TRBD1 is a possible D gene (6 bases). In germline, CDR1 is MNHEY, CDR2 SVGAGI. V was pared by 8 bases and J by 4 bases, with 17 bases between. The CDR3 totals 15 residues. The CDR3 protein is CASGLSGGGNEKLFF. CDR3 nucleotides: TGTGCCAGCGGCCTCTCGGGGGGCGGTAATGAAAAACTGTTTTTT.

V usage is TRBV4-2 and J usage is TRBJ2-7, with a possible D match to TRBD1 (6 bases). V gave up 0 bases and J gave up 3 bases, with 12 bases separating them. The CDR3 covers 15 residues. Germline V CDR1 and CDR2: LGHNA, YNFKEQ. In DNA, the CDR3 is TGTGCCAGCAGCCAAGACCTACAGGGCTACTACGAGCAGTACTTC. Translating gives CASSQDLQGYYEQYF.

The rearrangement links TRBV27 to TRBJ1-1; TRBD1 might be the D (5 bases). Germline-derived CDR1 and CDR2 are MNHEY and SMNVEV (reference sequence). This CDR3 has 14 amino acids. Trimming removed 6 bases from V and 4 bases from J, with 15 bases in between. CDR3 DNA sequence: TGTGCCAGCAGACCGTGGGGGACTGGCACTGAAGCTTTCTTT. Protein sequence: CASRPWGTGTEAFF.

The chain joins TRBV21-1 to TRBJ2-1; TRBD2, as called in the table, went unchecked against the DNA. TRBV21-1 is a documented pseudogene. CDR3 length: 16 amino acids. The CDR3 DNA is TGTGCCAGCAGCAAAGAGGAGGCTCCGCGGAACAATGAGCAGTTCTTC. It codes for CASSKEEAPRNNEQFF.

The rearrangement joins TRBV7-2 to TRBJ2-5; TRBD2 aligns across 7 bases. This CDR3 contains 17 residues. V trimming: 5 bases; J trimming: 5 bases; junction bases outside the gene matches: 17. CDR1 is SGHTA, CDR2 FQGNSA, per germline. In nucleotides, the CDR3 is TGTGCCAGCAGCCCCCGGGGTTCTTATCGGGGGGTGGAGACCCAGTACTTC. Its protein product is CASSPRGSYRGVETQYF.

The chain is built from TRBV4-3 and TRBJ1-1; 7 bases match TRBD1. Trimming removed 0 bases from V and 4 bases from J; junction bases left unmatched: 5. CDR3 length: 15 residues. CDR1 and CDR2 (germline): LGHNA, YSLEER. The CDR3 spells CASSQERGRSTEAFF. CDR3 sequence (DNA): TGCGCCAGCAGCCAAGAAAGGGGGCGAAGCACTGAAGCTTTCTTT.

This clone came up once. The rearrangement links TRBV18 to TRBJ1-6, with 8 nucleotides matching TRBD1. After removal of 3 bases from V and 9 bases from J, the junction contained 10 bases not matched to a gene. The CDR3 is made up of 16 amino acids. Germline-derived CDR1 and CDR2 are KGHSH and LQKENI. CDR3 nucleotides: TGTGCCAGCTCACCGGGGACAGGAGGATTGGGTTCACCCCTCCACTTT. Translated, it gives CASSPGTGGLGSPLHF.

The chain joins TRBV9 to TRBJ2-1; 8 nucleotides line up with TRBD1. Germline CDR1 and CDR2: SGDLS and YYNGEE. The CDR3 has 14 residues. Trimming at V came to 0 bases and at J to 7 bases, leaving 3 bases not matched to a gene. The CDR3 reads CASSVGQGRNEQFF. Written as DNA, the CDR3 is TGTGCCAGCAGCGTAGGACAGGGGAGGAATGAGCAGTTCTTC.

This sequence joins TRBV27 and TRBJ1-2; possibly TRBD1 for D (6 bases). The germline CDR1 and CDR2 sequences are MNHEY and SMNVEV (reference sequence). The CDR3 has 14 amino acids. Trimming took off 5 bases at V and 6 bases at J, with 16 bases between the two ends. The CDR3 is CASSVGMGADGYTF. The CDR3 DNA sequence: TGTGCCAGCAGTGTAGGAATGGGGGCGGATGGCTACACCTTC.

This clone was observed a few times. The chain recombines TRBV2 with TRBJ1-1; 7 nucleotides match TRBD1. This CDR3 is built from 15 residues. Trimming at V came to 6 bases and at J to 2 bases, leaving 9 bases not matched to a gene. Per the germline V gene, CDR1 is SNHLY and CDR2 is FYNNEI. CDR3 DNA sequence: TGTGCCAGCAGGGCCCGACAGGGAATTAACACTGAAGCTTTCTTT. Residues: CASRARQGINTEAFF.

The chain is built from TRBV29-1 and TRBJ1-5; D is unresolved. Trimming removed 3 bases at V and 2 bases at J, with 8 bases between. Germline lookup yields CDR1 SQVTM and CDR2 ANQGSEA. This CDR3 region has 13 residues. The CDR3 protein is CSVDSGGNQPQHF. The CDR3 region has the DNA TGCAGCGTTGACTCCGGGGGCAATCAGCCCCAGCATTTT.

J is TRBJ2-7 and V is TRBV5-1, with 8 bases that match TRBD1. Germline V lookup: CDR1 SGHRS, CDR2 YFSETQ. The CDR3 runs to 15 residues. The V gene end was trimmed by 3 bases and the J gene end by 3 bases; junction bases not matched to a gene: 8. In DNA form, the CDR3 reads TGCGCCAGCAGCTCTGAGCAGGGGGCCGTCTACGAGCAGTACTTC. It specifies CASSSEQGAVYEQYF.

The V gene is TRBV4-3, the J gene TRBJ1-6; D remains ambiguous. The CDR3 contains 20 residues. Germline values: CDR1 LGHNA, CDR2 YSLEER. The ends were cut back, 1 base at V and 0 bases at J, with 19 bases in the middle. This chain's CDR3 is CASSQAVVRVGSSYNSPLHF. As DNA, the CDR3 is TGCGCCAGCAGCCAAGCTGTGGTGCGCGTGGGGAGCTCCTATAATTCACCCCTCCACTTT.

The chain links TRBV6-5 to TRBJ2-7; 7 bases are a match to TRBD1. The ends lost 7 bases at V and 2 bases at J; junction bases unmatched: 5. The CDR3 extends over 13 amino acids. The germline gives CDR1 MNHEY, CDR2 SVGAGI. CDR3 DNA sequence: TGTGCCAGCAACGCCGGGACAGCCTACGAGCAGTACTTC. Translating gives CASNAGTAYEQYF.

The chain employs TRBV7-8 and TRBJ2-1; no reliable D call. CDR1 is SGHVS and CDR2 is FQNEAQ in the germline V gene. The V end lost 2 bases, the J end lost 4 bases, and 12 bases lay between the germline ends. The CDR3 contains 15 residues. CDR3 residues: CASSLRATEYNEQFF. The DNA for the CDR3 is TGTGCCAGCAGCTTACGTGCTACAGAATACAATGAGCAGTTCTTC.

The J gene is TRBJ2-2, the V gene TRBV6-7, with D perhaps matching TRBD1 (5 bases). Being an ORF, TRBV6-7 has a function that is uncertain. The CDR3 is made up of 16 amino acids. Between the trimmed V and J ends, which lost 7 bases and 3 bases, there was a span of 18 bases. In DNA form, the CDR3 reads TGTGCCAGCAATACCCAGGGCTTAATTCACACCGGGGAGCTGTTTTTT. Amino acids: CASNTQGLIHTGELFF.

The gene calls are TRBV5-8 and TRBJ2-1; 7 positions agree with TRBD2. The CDR3 runs 15 residues. Per the germline V gene, CDR1 is SGHTS and CDR2 is YDEGEE. J was trimmed by 5 bases and V by 1 base; bases with no gene match: 6. CDR3 sequence (DNA): TGTGCCAGCAGCTTGTTCGGGACTACAAACAATGAGCAGTTCTTC. This codes for CASSLFGTTNNEQFF.

The chain couples TRBV11-2 to TRBJ2-3, with a possible D match to TRBD1 (5 bases). This CDR3 is 14 amino acids long. Trimming removed 7 bases from V and 7 bases from J, with 18 bases in between. In germline, CDR1 is SGHAT, CDR2 FQNNGV. CDR3 region: CASTWTPEPYTQYF. The CDR3 region has the DNA TGTGCCAGCACCTGGACACCGGAGCCATATACGCAGTATTTT. The variable domain in full, with the rest retrieved from reference TRBV11-2 and TRBJ2-3, is EAGVAQSPRYKIIEKRQSVAFWCNPISGHATLYWYQQILGQGPKLLIQFQNNGVVDDSQLPKDRFSAERLKGVDSTLKIQPAKLEDSAVYLCASTWTPEPYTQYFGPGTRLTVL.

The V and J genes are TRBV10-3 and TRBJ2-5, with 7 bases that match TRBD2. The V segment lost 7 bases and the J segment 5 bases; nucleotides outside the gene matches: 4. Germline V lookup: CDR1 ENHRY, CDR2 SYGVKD. CDR3 length: 12 residues. This chain's CDR3 is CAIKEAGETQYF. CDR3 in DNA: TGTGCCATCAAGGAAGCGGGGGAGACCCAGTACTTC.

J is TRBJ1-2 and V is TRBV7-9; the D gene is possibly TRBD1 (6 bases). Trimming took 2 bases from V and 3 from J, leaving 10 bases between them. The CDR3 spans 14 residues. CDR1 and CDR2 (germline): SEHNR, FQNEAQ (reference sequence). The CDR3 region is CASSLLGADYGYTF. The CDR3 DNA reads as TGTGCCAGCAGCTTACTGGGGGCGGACTATGGCTACACCTTC.

The rearrangement joins TRBV5-4 to TRBJ2-7; 9 nucleotides align to TRBD1. CDR1 SGHNT and CDR2 YYREEE come from the germline V gene (reference sequence). The CDR3 contains 15 residues. The V gene end was trimmed by 5 bases and the J gene end by 7 bases; junction bases not matched to a gene: 13. Here the CDR3 reads CASSGQQGAIREQYF. Written as DNA, the CDR3 is TGTGCCAGCAGTGGGCAACAGGGGGCAATAAGGGAGCAGTACTTC.

This clone occurred once. V gene TRBV7-6 combines with J gene TRBJ1-1, with 7 bases fitting TRBD1. Germline-derived CDR1 and CDR2 are SGHVS and FNYEAQ. Trimming took 5 bases from V and 0 from J; bases not matched to a gene: 6. The CDR3 totals 15 residues. CDR3 sequence (DNA): TGTGCCAGCAGCCCTGGACAGGAGATGAACACTGAAGCTTTCTTT. Translated: CASSPGQEMNTEAFF.

This chain uses TRBV2 with TRBJ1-3; 7 bases align to TRBD1. Germline CDR1 SNHLY, CDR2 FYNNEI. CDR3 size: 15 residues. Trimming at V came to 8 bases and at J to 2 bases, leaving 9 bases not matched to a gene. The CDR3 DNA reads as TGTGCCAGCGGGCTGAATGACAGGGCTGGAAACACCATATATTTT. This sequence encodes CASGLNDRAGNTIYF.

The J gene is TRBJ2-1, the V gene TRBV12-1; TRBD2, the D gene given by the table, was not confirmed from the DNA. TRBV12-1 corresponds to a pseudogene. CDR3 size: 16 residues. CDR3 DNA sequence: TGTGCCAGCAGCTTTGTATTGGGGGGGGAATACAATGAGCAGTTCTTC. Amino acids: CASSFVLGGEYNEQFF.

The V call is TRBV4-3, the J call TRBJ2-7; 8 positions match TRBD1. Germline assignment: CDR1 LGHNA and CDR2 YSLEER. After removal of 1 base from V and 4 bases from J, the junction contained 3 bases not matched to a gene. The CDR3 runs 14 residues. The CDR3 bases are TGCGCCAGCAGCCAAGCCAGGGGGCTATACGAGCAGTACTTC. Translation gives CASSQARGLYEQYF.